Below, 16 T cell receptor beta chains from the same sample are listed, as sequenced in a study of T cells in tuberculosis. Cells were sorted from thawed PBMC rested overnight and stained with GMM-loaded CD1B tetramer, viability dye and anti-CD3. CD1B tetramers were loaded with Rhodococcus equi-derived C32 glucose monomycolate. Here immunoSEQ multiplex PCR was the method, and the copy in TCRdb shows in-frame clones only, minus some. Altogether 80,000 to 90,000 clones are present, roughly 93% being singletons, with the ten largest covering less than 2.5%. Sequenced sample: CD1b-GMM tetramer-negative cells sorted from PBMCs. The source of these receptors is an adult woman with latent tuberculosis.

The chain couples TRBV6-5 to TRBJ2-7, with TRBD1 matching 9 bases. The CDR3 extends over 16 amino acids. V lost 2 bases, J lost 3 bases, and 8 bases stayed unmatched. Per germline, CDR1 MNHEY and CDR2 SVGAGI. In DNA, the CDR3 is TGTGCCAGCAGTTACACCCTACCGACAGGGGGCTACGAGCAGTACTTC. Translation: CASSYTLPTGGYEQYF.

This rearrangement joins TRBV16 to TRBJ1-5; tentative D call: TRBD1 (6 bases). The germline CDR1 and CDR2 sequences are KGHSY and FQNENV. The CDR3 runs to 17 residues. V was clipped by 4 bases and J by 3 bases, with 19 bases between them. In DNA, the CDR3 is TGTGCCAGCAGCCGAAATCTCGAGGGGGTTAACAATCAGCCCCAGCATTTT. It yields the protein CASSRNLEGVNNQPQHF. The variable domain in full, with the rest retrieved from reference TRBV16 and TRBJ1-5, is GEEVAQTPKHLVRGEGQKAKLYCAPIKGHSYVFWYQQVLKNEFKFLISFQNENVFDETGMPKERFSAKCLPNSPCSLEIQATKLEDSAVYFCASSRNLEGVNNQPQHFGDGTRLSIL.

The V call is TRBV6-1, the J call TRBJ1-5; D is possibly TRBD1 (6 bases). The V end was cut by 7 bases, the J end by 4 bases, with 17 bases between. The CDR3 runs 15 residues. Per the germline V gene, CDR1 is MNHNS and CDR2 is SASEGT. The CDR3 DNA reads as TGTGCCAGCATTCTGGACGGACAGCCAAATCAGCCCCAGCATTTT. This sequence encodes CASILDGQPNQPQHF.

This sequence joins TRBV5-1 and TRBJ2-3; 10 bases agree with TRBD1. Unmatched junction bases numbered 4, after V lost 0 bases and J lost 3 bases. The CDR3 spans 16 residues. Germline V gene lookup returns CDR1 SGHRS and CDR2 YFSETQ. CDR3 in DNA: TGCGCCAGCAGCTTGGAGACAGGGGGCGCGACAGATACGCAGTATTTT. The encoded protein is CASSLETGGATDTQYF.

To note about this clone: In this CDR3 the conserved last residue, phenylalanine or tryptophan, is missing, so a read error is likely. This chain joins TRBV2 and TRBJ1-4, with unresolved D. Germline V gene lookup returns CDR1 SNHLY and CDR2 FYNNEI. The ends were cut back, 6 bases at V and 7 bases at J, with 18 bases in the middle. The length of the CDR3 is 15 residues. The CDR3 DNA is TGTGCCAGCAGGGAAAACAGCATGGGCTCTGAAAAACTGTTTTCT. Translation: CASRENSMGSEKLFS.

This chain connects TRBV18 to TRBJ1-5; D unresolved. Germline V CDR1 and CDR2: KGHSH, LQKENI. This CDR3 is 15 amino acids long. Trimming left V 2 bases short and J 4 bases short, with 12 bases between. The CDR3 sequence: CASSPFREKNQPQHF. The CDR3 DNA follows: TGTGCCAGCTCACCATTCCGGGAAAAAAATCAGCCCCAGCATTTT.

The CDR3: CASSQPQGSGNTIYF. The CDR3 nucleotides read TGTGCCAGTAGTCAACCCCAGGGCTCTGGAAACACCATATATTTT. The V call is TRBV19, the J call TRBJ1-3; tentative D call: TRBD1 (5 bases). CDR1 is LNHDA, CDR2 SQIVND, per germline (reference sequence). This CDR3 spans 15 amino acids. Trimming left V 5 bases short and J 0 bases short, with 11 bases between.

CDR3 in DNA: TGTGCCAGCATGAAGGGGGCTGGCACCGGGGAGCTGTTTTTT. Translating it yields CASMKGAGTGELFF. The rearrangement uses TRBV2 and TRBJ2-2; 7 bases are a match to TRBD1. The CDR3 is 14 amino acids. J gave up 4 bases and V 7 bases, and 6 bases lay outside the gene matches. CDR1 and CDR2 from the germline V gene are SNHLY and FYNNEI.

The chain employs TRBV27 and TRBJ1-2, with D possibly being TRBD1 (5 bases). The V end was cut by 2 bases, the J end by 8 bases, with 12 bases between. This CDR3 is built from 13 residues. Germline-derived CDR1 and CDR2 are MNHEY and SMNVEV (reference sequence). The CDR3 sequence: CASSLTGVGGYTF. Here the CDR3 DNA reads TGTGCCAGCAGTTTAACGGGGGTGGGGGGCTACACCTTC.

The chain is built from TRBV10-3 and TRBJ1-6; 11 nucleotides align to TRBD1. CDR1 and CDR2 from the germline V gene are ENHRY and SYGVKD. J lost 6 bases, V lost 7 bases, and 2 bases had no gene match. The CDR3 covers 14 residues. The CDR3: CAIKGTGGNSPLHF. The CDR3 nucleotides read TGTGCCATCAAGGGGACAGGGGGTAATTCACCCCTCCACTTT.

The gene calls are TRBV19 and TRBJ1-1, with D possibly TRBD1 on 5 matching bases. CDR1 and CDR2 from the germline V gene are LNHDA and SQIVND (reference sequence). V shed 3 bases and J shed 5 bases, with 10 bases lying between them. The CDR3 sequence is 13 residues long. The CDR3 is CASSMLGVTEAFF. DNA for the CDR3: TGTGCCAGTAGTATGTTAGGGGTGACTGAAGCTTTCTTT.

CDR3 loop: CASSRDRRNTEAFF. CDR3 in DNA: TGTGCCAGCAGCAGGGACAGGAGGAACACTGAAGCTTTCTTT. The rearrangement uses TRBV7-9 and TRBJ1-1; the match to TRBD1 covers 8 bases. Germline V gene data show CDR1 as SEHNR and CDR2 as FQNEAQ (reference sequence). CDR3 length equals 14 residues. Unmatched junction bases numbered 3, after V lost 5 bases and J lost 1 base.

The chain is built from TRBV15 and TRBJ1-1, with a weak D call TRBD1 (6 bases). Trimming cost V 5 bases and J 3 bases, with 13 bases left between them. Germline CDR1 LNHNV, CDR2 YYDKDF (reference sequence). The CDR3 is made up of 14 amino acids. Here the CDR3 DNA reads TGTGCCACCAGCGGAGGGGACACGGACACTGAAGCTTTCTTT. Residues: CATSGGDTDTEAFF.

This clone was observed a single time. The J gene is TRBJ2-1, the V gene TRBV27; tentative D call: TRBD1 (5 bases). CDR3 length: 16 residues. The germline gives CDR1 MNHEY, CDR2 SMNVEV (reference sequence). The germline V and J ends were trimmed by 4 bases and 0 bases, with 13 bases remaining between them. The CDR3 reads CASSSTQESSYNEQFF. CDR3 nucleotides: TGTGCCAGCAGTTCGACACAGGAGAGCTCCTACAATGAGCAGTTCTTC.

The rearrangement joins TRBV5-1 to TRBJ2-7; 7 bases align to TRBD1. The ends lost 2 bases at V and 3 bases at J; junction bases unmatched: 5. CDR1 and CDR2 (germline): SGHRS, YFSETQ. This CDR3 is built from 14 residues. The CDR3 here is CASSLRDRLYEQYF. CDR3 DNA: TGCGCCAGCAGCTTACGGGACAGACTCTACGAGCAGTACTTC.

The CDR3 loop is CASSLGDRGYTEAFF. As DNA, the CDR3 is TGTGCCAGCAGCTTGGGGGACAGGGGATATACTGAAGCTTTCTTT. V is TRBV5-8 and J is TRBJ1-1; 10 bases match TRBD1. Germline CDR1 is SGHTS and CDR2 is YDEGEE. V trimming: 0 bases; J trimming: 5 bases; junction bases outside the gene matches: 4. The CDR3 is 15 amino acids.